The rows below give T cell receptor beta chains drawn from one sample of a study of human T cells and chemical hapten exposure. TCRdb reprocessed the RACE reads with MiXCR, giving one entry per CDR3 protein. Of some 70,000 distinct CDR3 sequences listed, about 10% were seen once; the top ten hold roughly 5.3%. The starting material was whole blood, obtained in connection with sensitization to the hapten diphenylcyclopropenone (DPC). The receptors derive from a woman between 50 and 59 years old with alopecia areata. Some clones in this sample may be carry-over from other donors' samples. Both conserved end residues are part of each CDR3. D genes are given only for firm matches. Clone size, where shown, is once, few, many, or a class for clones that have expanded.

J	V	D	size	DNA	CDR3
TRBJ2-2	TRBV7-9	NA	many	TGTGCCAGCAGCCTCGGCCCCGGGGCGAGGACCGGGGAGCTGTTTTTT	CASSLGPGARTGELFF
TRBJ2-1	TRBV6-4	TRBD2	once	TGTGCCAGCAGTGACGCAGCGGGAGGGAGTAATGAGCAGTTCTTC	CASSDAAGGSNEQFF
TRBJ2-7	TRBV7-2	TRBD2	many	TGTGCCAGCAGCCCCACCGGGACTAGCGGGTTTAGCTCCTACGAGCAGTACTTC	CASSPTGTSGFSSYEQYF
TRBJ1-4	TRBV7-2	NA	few	TGTGCCAGCAGCTTAAGGATAGCGTCTAATGAAAAACTGTTTTTT	CASSLRIASNEKLFF
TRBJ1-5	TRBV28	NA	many	TGTGCCAGCAGAAACAGGGTAGCCAATCAGCCCCAGCATTTT	CASRNRVANQPQHF
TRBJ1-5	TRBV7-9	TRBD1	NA	TGTGCCAGCAGCGCAGAGGGACAGGATAATCAGCCCCAGCATTTT	CASSAEGQDNQPQHF
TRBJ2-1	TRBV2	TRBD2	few	TGTGCCAGCAGAGCGGGAGGCGTCCCTATCTACAATGAGCAGTTCTTC	CASRAGGVPIYNEQFF
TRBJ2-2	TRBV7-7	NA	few	TGTGCCAGCAGCCCCCTAGGGGAGAGGCGTGGCGGGGAGCTGTTTTTT	CASSPLGERRGGELFF
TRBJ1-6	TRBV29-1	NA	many	TGCAGCGTTGGGACGGCCAAGGGATCACCCCTCCACTTT	CSVGTAKGSPLHF
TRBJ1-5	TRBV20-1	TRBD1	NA	TGCAGTGCTAGCCAAGACAGGGCCAATCAGCCCCAGCATTTT	CSASQDRANQPQHF
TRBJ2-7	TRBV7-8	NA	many	TGTGCCAGCAGCTTACCGAGGCTTAAAGCGGTCTCCTACGAGCAGTACTTC	CASSLPRLKAVSYEQYF
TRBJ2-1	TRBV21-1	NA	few	TGTGCCAGCAGCAAACGCCCAAAACTAGCGGGAGGGAACAATGAGCAGTTCTTC	CASSKRPKLAGGNNEQFF
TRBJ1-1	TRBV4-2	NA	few	TGTGCCAGCAGCCAAGAATCCGGGGAAAACACTGAAGCTTTCTTT	CASSQESGENTEAFF
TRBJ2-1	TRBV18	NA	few	TGTGCCAGCTCACCAGGTATCGGAAATGAGCAGTTCTTC	CASSPGIGNEQFF
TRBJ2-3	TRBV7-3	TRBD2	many	TGTGCCAGCAGCCCAACTAGCGGGGGGGCGGCAGATACGCAGTATTTT	CASSPTSGGAADTQYF
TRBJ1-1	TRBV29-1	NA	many	TGCAGCGTTGAAGATCTACAGCGAAACACTGAAGCTTTCTTT	CSVEDLQRNTEAFF
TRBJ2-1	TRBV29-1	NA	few	TGCAGCGTTGAGGCGCGGTCCTCCTACAATGAGCAGTTCTTC	CSVEARSSYNEQFF
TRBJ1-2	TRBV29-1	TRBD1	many	TGCAGCGTTTCACAGGGGAACTATGGCTACACCTTC	CSVSQGNYGYTF
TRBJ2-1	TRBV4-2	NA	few	TGTGCCAGCAGCCGCAGGGGAGGCCGTTCTTACAATGAGCAGTTCTTC	CASSRRGGRSYNEQFF
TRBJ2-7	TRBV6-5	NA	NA	TGTGCCAGCAGTTACTCGAGGGACACCACCTACGAGCAGTACTTC	CASSYSRDTTYEQYF
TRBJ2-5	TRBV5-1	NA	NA	TGCGCCAGCAGCCCGTTTGATCAAGAGACCCAGTACTTC	CASSPFDQETQYF
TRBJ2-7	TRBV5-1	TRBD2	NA	TGCGCCAGCAGCCATGGGACTACTTCCTACGAGCAGTACTTC	CASSHGTTSYEQYF
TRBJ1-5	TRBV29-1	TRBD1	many	TGCAGCGCCGGGACAGGCAATCAGCCCCAGCATTTT	CSAGTGNQPQHF
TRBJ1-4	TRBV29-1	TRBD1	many	TGCAGCGTTGAAGATTTGGCAGGGGGAGAAAAACTGTTTTTT	CSVEDLAGGEKLFF
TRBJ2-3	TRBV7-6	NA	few	TGTGCCAGCAGCTCGCATAGTGGGTCTAGCGACACAGATACGCAGTATTTT	CASSSHSGSSDTDTQYF
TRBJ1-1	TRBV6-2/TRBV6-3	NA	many	TGTGCCAGCAGTTACGGAATGAGGGGTGGAACTGAAGCTTTCTTT	CASSYGMRGGTEAFF
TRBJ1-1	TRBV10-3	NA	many	TGTGCCATCAGTGAACGAGGTTTCGAAGCTTTCTTT	CAISERGFEAFF
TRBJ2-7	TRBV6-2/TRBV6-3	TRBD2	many	TGTGCCAGCAGCGACCCTAGCGGGCACCTCTACGAGCAGTACTTC	CASSDPSGHLYEQYF
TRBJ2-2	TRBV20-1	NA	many	TGCGGCTGCCCGAACACCGGGGAGCTGTTTTTT	CGCPNTGELFF
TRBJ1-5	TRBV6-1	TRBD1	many	TGTGCCAGCAGTGCCGACAGGGCTGGCAATCAGCCCCAGCATTTT	CASSADRAGNQPQHF
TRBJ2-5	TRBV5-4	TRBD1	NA	TGTGCCAGCAGCGTCGGGACAGTTGAGACCCAGTACTTC	CASSVGTVETQYF
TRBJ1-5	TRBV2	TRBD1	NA	TGTGCCAGCGCCGATAACAGGGGGGGTCAGCCCCAGCATTTT	CASADNRGGQPQHF
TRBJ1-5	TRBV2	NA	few	TGTGCCAGCAGTGACAGGAATAGCAATCAGCCCCAGCATTTT	CASSDRNSNQPQHF
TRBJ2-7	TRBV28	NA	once	TGTGCCAGCATATCTGCTGGAGGGCAGAAAAGCGAGCAGTACTTC	CASISAGGQKSEQYF
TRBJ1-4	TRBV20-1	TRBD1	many	TGCAGTGCCTCAATAGGGGGGACAGGCCGGGAGTTTTTT	CSASIGGTGREFF
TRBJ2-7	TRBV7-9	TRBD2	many	TGTGCCAGCAGCTTAATAGCGGGAATGGACGAGCAGTACTTC	CASSLIAGMDEQYF
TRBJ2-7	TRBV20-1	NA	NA	TGCAGTGCTACTAGCTCCTACGAGCAGTACTTC	CSATSSYEQYF